The present T cell receptor (beta chain) was sequenced within a study of Ad26.COV2.S vaccination and SARS-CoV-2 variants. Overall study findings and caveats: Recipients of either vaccine or placebo displayed similar breadth of non-spike TCRs. The analyses of TCR breadth and depth may have understated the size of total T cell responses. Substantial breadth was reported for post-vaccination spike-specific CD8+ and CD4+ T cells.

The protocol was immunoSEQ multiplex PCR, while the TCRdb copy is restricted to in-frame clones and leaves out a portion. This sample has over 400,000 clones; about 88% occur once, and the top ten carry over 2%. Notes on this clone: Its cognate antigen is unknown.

The treatment is: roughly 20 received Ad26.COV2.S at low or high dose, single or two shots; 5 received placebo; per-sample allocation not given. All samples were drawn on day 63, counting from the first vaccine or placebo injection. An 18-55-year-old adult in Boston served as donor. Deletions cut 0 bases from V and 5 bases from J, with 20 bases between. Germline values: CDR1 SGDLS, CDR2 YYNGEE. The CDR3 spans 17 residues. The V call is TRBV9, the J call TRBJ1-2; no reliable D call. The sample in question was peripheral blood, obtained in a trial of Ad26.COV2.S vaccine versus placebo. The clonotype originates from a person aged 18-60 years who received the Ad26.COV2.S COVID-19 vaccine or a placebo. CDR3 nucleotides: TGTGCCAGCAGCGTAGATGAAGGGAGAAGATTGGGGTATGGCTACACCTTC. Protein: CASSVDEGRRLGYGYTF.